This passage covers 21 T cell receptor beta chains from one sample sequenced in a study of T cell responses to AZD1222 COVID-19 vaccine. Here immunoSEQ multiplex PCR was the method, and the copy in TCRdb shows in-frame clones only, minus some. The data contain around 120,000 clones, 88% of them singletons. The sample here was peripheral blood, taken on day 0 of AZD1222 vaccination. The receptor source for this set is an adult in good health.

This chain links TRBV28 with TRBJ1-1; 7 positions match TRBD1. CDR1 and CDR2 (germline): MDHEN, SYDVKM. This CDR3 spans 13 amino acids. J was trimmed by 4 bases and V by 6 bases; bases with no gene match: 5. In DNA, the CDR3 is TGTGCCAGCAGCCTAGGACAGGCCACTGAAGCTTTCTTT. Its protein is CASSLGQATEAFF. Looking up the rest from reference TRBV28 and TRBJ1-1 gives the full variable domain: DVKVTQSSRYLVKRTGEKVFLECVQDMDHENMFWYRQDPGLGLRLIYFSYDVKMKEKGDIPEGYSVSREKKERFSLILESASTNQTSMYLCASSLGQATEAFFGQGTRLTVV.

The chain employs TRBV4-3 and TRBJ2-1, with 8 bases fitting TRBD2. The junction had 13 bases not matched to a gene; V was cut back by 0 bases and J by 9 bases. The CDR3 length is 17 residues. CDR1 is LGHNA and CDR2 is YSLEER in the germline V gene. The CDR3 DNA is TGCGCCAGCAGCCAAGAGGGCTTTTCGGGGGGGCATGGTGAGCAGTTCTTC. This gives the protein CASSQEGFSGGHGEQFF.

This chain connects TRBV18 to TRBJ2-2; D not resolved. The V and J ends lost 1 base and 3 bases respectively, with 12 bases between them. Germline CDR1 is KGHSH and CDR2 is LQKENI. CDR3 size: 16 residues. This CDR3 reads CASSPLDTSDTGELFF. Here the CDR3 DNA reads TGTGCCAGCTCACCACTTGACACGAGTGACACCGGGGAGCTGTTTTTT.

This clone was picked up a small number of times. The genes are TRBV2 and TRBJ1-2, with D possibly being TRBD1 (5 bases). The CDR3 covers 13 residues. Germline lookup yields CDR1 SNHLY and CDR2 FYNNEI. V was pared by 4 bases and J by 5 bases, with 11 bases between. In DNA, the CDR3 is TGTGCCAGCAGTGTAGGGGAGGGGTATGGCTACACCTTC. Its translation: CASSVGEGYGYTF.

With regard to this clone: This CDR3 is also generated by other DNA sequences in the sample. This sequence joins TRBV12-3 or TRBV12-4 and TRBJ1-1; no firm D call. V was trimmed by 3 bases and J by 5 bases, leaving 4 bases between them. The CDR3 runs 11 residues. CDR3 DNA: TGTGCCAGCAGTTTGGGGACTGAAGCTTTCTTT. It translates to CASSLGTEAFF.

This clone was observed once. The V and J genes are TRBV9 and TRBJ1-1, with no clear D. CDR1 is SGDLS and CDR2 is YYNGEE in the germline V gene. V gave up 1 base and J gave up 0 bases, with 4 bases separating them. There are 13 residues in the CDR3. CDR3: CASSVSVNTEAFF. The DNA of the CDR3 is TGTGCCAGCAGCGTAAGCGTGAACACTGAAGCTTTCTTT. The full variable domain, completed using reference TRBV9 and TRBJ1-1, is DSGVTQTPKHLITATGQRVTLRCSPRSGDLSVYWYQQSLDQGLQFLIQYYNGEERAKGNILERFSAQQFPDLHSELNLSSLELGDSALYFCASSVSVNTEAFFGQGTRLTVV.

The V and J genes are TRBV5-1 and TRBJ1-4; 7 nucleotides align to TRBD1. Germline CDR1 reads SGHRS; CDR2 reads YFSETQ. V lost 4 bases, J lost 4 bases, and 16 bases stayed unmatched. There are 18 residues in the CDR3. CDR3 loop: CASSPGTVPFGSNEKLFF. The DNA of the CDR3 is TGCGCCAGCAGCCCGGGGACAGTTCCTTTTGGGAGTAATGAAAAACTGTTTTTT.

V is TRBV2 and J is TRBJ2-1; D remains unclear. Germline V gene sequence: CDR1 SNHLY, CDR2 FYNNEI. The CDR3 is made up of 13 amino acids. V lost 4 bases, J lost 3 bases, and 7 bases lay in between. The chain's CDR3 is CASSVLFYNEQFF. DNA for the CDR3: TGTGCCAGCAGTGTACTTTTCTACAATGAGCAGTTCTTC.

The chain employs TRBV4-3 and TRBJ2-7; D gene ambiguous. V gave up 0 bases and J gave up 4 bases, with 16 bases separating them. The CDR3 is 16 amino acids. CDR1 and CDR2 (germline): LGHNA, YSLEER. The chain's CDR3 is CASSQDLVSELYEQYF. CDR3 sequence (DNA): TGCGCCAGCAGCCAAGATCTCGTCTCAGAGCTTTACGAGCAGTACTTC.

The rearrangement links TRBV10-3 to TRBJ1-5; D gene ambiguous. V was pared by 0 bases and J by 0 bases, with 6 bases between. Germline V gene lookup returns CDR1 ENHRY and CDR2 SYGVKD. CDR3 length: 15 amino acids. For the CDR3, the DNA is TGTGCCATCAGTGAGTCGAGGAATAGCAATCAGCCCCAGCATTTT. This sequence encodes CAISESRNSNQPQHF.

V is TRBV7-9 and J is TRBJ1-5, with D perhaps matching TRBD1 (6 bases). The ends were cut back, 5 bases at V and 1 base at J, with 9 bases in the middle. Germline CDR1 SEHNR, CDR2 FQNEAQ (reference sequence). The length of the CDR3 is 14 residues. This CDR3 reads CASSPGVSNQPQHF. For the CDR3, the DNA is TGTGCCAGCAGCCCAGGGGTGAGCAATCAGCCCCAGCATTTT. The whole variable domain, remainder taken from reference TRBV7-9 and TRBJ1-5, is DTGVSQNPRHKITKRGQNVTFRCDPISEHNRLYWYRQTLGQGPEFLTYFQNEAQLEKSRLLSDRFSAERPKGSFSTLEIQRTEQGDSAMYLCASSPGVSNQPQHFGDGTRLSIL.

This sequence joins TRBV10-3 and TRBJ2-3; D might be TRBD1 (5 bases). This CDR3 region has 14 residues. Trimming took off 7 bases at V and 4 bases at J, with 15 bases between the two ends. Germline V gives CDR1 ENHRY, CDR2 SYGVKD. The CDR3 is CAITPTQGADTQYF. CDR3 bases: TGTGCCATCACCCCCACCCAGGGTGCAGATACGCAGTATTTT.

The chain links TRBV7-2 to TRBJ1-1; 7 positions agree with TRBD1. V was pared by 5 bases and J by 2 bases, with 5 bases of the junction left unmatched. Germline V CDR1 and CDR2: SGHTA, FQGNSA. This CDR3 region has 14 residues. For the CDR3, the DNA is TGTGCCAGCAGCAACAGGGGTTTAAACACTGAAGCTTTCTTT. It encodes CASSNRGLNTEAFF.

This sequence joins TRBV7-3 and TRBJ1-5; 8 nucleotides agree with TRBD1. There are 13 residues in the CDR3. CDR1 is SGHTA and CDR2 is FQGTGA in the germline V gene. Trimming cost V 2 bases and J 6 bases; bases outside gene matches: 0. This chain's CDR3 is CASSLGQGQPQHF. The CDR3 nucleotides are TGTGCCAGCAGCTTAGGACAGGGTCAGCCCCAGCATTTT. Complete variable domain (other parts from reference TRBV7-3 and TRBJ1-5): GAGVSQTPSNKVTEKGKYVELRCDPISGHTALYWYRQSLGQGPEFLIYFQGTGAADDSGLPNDRFFAVRPEGSVSTLKIQRTERGDSAVYLCASSLGQGQPQHFGDGTRLSIL.

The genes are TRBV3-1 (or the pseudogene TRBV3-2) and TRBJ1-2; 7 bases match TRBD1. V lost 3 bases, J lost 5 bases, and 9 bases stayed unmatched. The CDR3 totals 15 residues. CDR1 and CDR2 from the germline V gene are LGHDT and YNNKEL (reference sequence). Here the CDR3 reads CASSHPDRDGYGYTF. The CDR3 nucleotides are TGTGCCAGCAGCCATCCCGACAGGGATGGTTATGGCTACACCTTC.

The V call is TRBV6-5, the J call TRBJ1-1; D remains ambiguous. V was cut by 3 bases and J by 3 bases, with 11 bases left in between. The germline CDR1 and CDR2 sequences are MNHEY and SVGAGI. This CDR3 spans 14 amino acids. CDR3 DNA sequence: TGTGCCAGCAGTTATGCCAGGTCGGACACTGAAGCTTTCTTT. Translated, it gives CASSYARSDTEAFF.

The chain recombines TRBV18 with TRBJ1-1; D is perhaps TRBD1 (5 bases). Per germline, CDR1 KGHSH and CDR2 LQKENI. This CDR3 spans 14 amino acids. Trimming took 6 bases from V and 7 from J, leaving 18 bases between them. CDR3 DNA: TGTGCCAGCTCTCCCAGGGTCGGGGCCGATGAAGCTTTCTTT. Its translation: CASSPRVGADEAFF.

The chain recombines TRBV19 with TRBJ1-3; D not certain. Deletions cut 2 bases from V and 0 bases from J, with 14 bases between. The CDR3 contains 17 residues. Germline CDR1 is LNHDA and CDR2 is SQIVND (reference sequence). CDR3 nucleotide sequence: TGTGCCAGTAGTATAAGCTCCCAGACTGGCTCTGGAAACACCATATATTTT. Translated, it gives CASSISSQTGSGNTIYF.

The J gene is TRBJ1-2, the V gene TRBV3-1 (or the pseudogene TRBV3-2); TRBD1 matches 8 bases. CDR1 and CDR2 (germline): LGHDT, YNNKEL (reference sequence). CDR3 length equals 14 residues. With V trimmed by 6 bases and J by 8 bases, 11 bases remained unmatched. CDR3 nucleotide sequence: TGTGCCAGCAGTCTAGGACAGGGAAAGGAGGGCTACACCTTC. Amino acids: CASSLGQGKEGYTF.

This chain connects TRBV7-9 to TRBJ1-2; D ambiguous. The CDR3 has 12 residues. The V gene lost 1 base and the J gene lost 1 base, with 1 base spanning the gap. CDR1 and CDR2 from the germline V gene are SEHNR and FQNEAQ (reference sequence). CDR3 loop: CASSLVNYGYTF. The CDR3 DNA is TGTGCCAGCAGCTTAGTTAACTATGGCTACACCTTC.

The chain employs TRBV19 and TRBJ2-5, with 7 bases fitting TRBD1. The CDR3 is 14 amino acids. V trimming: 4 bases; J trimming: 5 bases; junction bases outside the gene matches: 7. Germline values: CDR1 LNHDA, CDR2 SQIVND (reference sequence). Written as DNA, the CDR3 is TGTGCCAGTAGTAACGGACAGGTCTGGGAGACCCAGTACTTC. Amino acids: CASSNGQVWETQYF.